This T cell receptor (beta chain) was observed in a study of T cell repertoires in cytomegalovirus infection. TCRdb re-analysed the reads in MiXCR, keeping a single row per CDR3 protein. This table has under 200,000 distinct CDR3 sequences, roughly 21% appearing once. General study points: Identification of carriers of CMV plus the relevant HLA was performed using cumulative public TCR beta family frequency.

Concerning this clonotype: Its specificity is not known.

CDR3 length: 15 amino acids. The junction had 9 bases not matched to a gene; V was cut back by 5 bases and J by 5 bases. The V gene's germline CDR1 is SEHNR and CDR2 FQNEAQ (reference sequence). This specimen consisted of CD8+ T cells from cultured PBMCs, obtained from culture after CMV antigen stimulation. The J gene is TRBJ2-5, the V gene TRBV7-9; 9 bases are a match to TRBD1. This clonotype was obtained from a human donor in good health (CMV status not recorded). Some clones in this sample may be carry-over from other donors' samples. In nucleotides, the CDR3 is TGTGCCAGCAGCCCTACCGGGACAGGGCAGGAGACCCAGTACTTC. Amino acids: CASSPTGTGQETQYF.